Following are 16 T cell receptor beta chains from one sample sequenced in a study of cytomegalovirus exposure and HLA in healthy donors. Primers for the PCR totalled 60 Vbeta and 13 Jbeta. TCRdb's table, derived via immunoSEQ multiplex PCR, lists solely in-frame clones and lacks some. The table records under 65,000 clones, almost 85% of them present only once. The sequenced material came from PBMCs. The receptor source for this set is a man aged 50 or older in good health and CMV-seronegative.

The rearrangement links TRBV19 to TRBJ1-6, with TRBD1 as a possible D gene (5 bases). This CDR3 region has 17 residues. Germline V lookup: CDR1 LNHDA, CDR2 SQIVND (reference sequence). The V gene lost 6 bases and the J gene lost 5 bases, with 20 bases spanning the gap. This CDR3 is CASSSPIRGFDNSPLHF. The CDR3 DNA reads TGTGCCAGTAGCTCCCCCATTAGGGGATTCGATAATTCACCCCTCCACTTT. The variable domain in full, with the rest retrieved from reference TRBV19 and TRBJ1-6, is DGGITQSPKYLFRKEGQNVTLSCEQNLNHDAMYWYRQDPGQGLRLIYYSQIVNDFQKGDIAEGYSVSREKKESFPLTVTSAQKNPTAFYLCASSSPIRGFDNSPLHFGNGTRLTVT.

This clone was detected only once. The rearrangement uses TRBV28 and TRBJ2-1, with 7 bases fitting TRBD1. The CDR3 totals 16 residues. Unmatched junction bases numbered 17, after V lost 6 bases and J lost 9 bases. Germline values: CDR1 MDHEN, CDR2 SYDVKM. The CDR3 DNA follows: TGTGCCAGCAGCAACCTATTGGGGAAGGGGGCTAGTGAGCAGTTCTTC. It specifies CASSNLLGKGASEQFF. Drawing the rest from reference TRBV28 and TRBJ2-1, the complete variable domain is DVKVTQSSRYLVKRTGEKVFLECVQDMDHENMFWYRQDPGLGLRLIYFSYDVKMKEKGDIPEGYSVSREKKERFSLILESASTNQTSMYLCASSNLLGKGASEQFFGPGTRLTVL.

The V and J genes are TRBV30 and TRBJ2-1; TRBD2 agrees at 8 bases. Germline V gene data show CDR1 as GTSNPN and CDR2 as SVGIG (reference sequence). The V gene end was trimmed by 3 bases and the J gene end by 9 bases; junction bases not matched to a gene: 10. CDR3 length equals 14 residues. The CDR3 sequence is CAWSGGGLVSEQFF. Here the CDR3 DNA reads TGTGCCTGGAGCGGGGGGGGCCTCGTCAGTGAGCAGTTCTTC.

This clone was detected only a few times. The V call is TRBV19, the J call TRBJ2-2, with 11 bases lining up with TRBD2. J gave up 9 bases and V 4 bases, and 4 bases lay outside the gene matches. The CDR3 extends over 14 amino acids. Germline lookup yields CDR1 LNHDA and CDR2 SQIVND (reference sequence). CDR3 sequence reads: CASSTSGGHWELFF. The CDR3 coding sequence is TGTGCCAGTAGTACTAGCGGGGGGCACTGGGAGCTGTTTTTT.

The rearrangement joins TRBV5-1 to TRBJ1-2; D unclear. The ends were cut back, 4 bases at V and 1 base at J, with 11 bases in the middle. Germline V CDR1 and CDR2: SGHRS, YFSETQ. This CDR3 is built from 14 residues. CDR3 sequence (DNA): TGCGCCAGCAGCCCCCGACTCGGTAACTATGGCTACACCTTC. It translates to CASSPRLGNYGYTF.

The gene calls are TRBV25-1 and TRBJ2-7, with a possible D match to TRBD2 (5 bases). Germline V lookup: CDR1 MGHDK, CDR2 SYGVNS. The CDR3 runs 14 residues. V lost 6 bases and J lost 5, with 17 bases in between. The CDR3 coding sequence is TGTGCCAGCAGCCCCACGGGGAAGTTCCACGAGCAGTACTTC. Residues: CASSPTGKFHEQYF.

The chain uses TRBV5-8 and TRBJ2-2, with TRBD2 identical over 8 bases. The trim removed 6 bases at V and 6 bases at J, leaving 7 bases unmatched. CDR3 length: 14 residues. Looked up from germline, CDR1 is SGHTS and CDR2 is YDEGEE. CDR3 DNA sequence: TGTGCCAGCATCCAGAGCGGGGGTGCCGGGGAGCTGTTTTTT. Translated, it gives CASIQSGGAGELFF. The variable domain in full, completed from reference TRBV5-8 and TRBJ2-2, reads EAGVTQSPTHLIKTRGQQATLRCSPISGHTSVYWYQQALGLGLQFLLWYDEGEERNRGNFPPRFSGRQFPNYSSELNVNALELEDSALYLCASIQSGGAGELFFGEGSRLTVL.

The chain combines TRBV19 with TRBJ1-5; D possibly corresponds to TRBD1 (6 bases). The CDR3 has 13 amino acids. Trimming cost V 4 bases and J 7 bases, with 11 bases left between them. The germline CDR1 and CDR2 sequences are LNHDA and SQIVND (reference sequence). The DNA for the CDR3 is TGTGCCAGTAGTACCACAGGGACCCAGCCCCAGCATTTT. This sequence encodes CASSTTGTQPQHF.

The chain links TRBV6-6 to TRBJ2-3, with a possible D match to TRBD1 (6 bases). Germline loops: CDR1 MNHNY, CDR2 SVGAGI (reference sequence). The CDR3 has 15 residues. The V end was cut by 0 bases, the J end by 5 bases, with 12 bases between. CDR3 sequence reads: CASSYSNREGDTQYF. In DNA, the CDR3 is TGTGCCAGCAGTTACTCGAACAGGGAAGGAGATACGCAGTATTTT.

This chain joins TRBV18 and TRBJ1-5; D call uncertain. V shed 5 bases and J shed 5 bases, with 22 bases lying between them. Germline-derived CDR1 and CDR2 are KGHSH and LQKENI. This CDR3 is 17 amino acids long. The CDR3: CASSNTTRRSSDQPQHF. Here the CDR3 DNA reads TGTGCCAGCTCAAATACTACCCGTCGTTCTTCGGATCAGCCCCAGCATTTT.

The chain uses TRBV7-3 and TRBJ2-2; 10 nucleotides match TRBD2. Germline trimming cut 5 bases from V and 4 bases from J; bases unmatched to any gene: 7. Germline values: CDR1 SGHTA, CDR2 FQGTGA. The CDR3 is 16 residues long. The CDR3 DNA sequence: TGTGCCAGCAGCGAGAGCGGGGGGGCCGGCACCGGGGAGCTGTTTTTT. The encoded protein is CASSESGGAGTGELFF.

The chain links TRBV9 to TRBJ1-5; 9 positions match TRBD1. With 3 bases clipped from V and 4 bases from J, the junction kept 14 bases outside the gene matches. There are 18 residues in the CDR3. Germline V CDR1 and CDR2: SGDLS, YYNGEE. The CDR3 spells CASSAQFGTGKGNQPQHF. CDR3 DNA sequence: TGTGCCAGCAGCGCCCAATTTGGGACAGGGAAGGGGAATCAGCCCCAGCATTTT.

The chain carries TRBV14 and TRBJ2-2; D possibly corresponds to TRBD2 (5 bases). V lost 4 bases to trimming and J lost 3 bases, with 18 bases between them. Germline V gene data show CDR1 as SGHDN and CDR2 as FVKESK. CDR3 length: 17 amino acids. Here the CDR3 reads CASSRQGSMGYTGELFF. The CDR3 nucleotides read TGTGCCAGCAGCCGGCAAGGGAGTATGGGTTACACCGGGGAGCTGTTTTTT. Supplemented by reference TRBV14 and TRBJ2-2, the full variable domain reads EAGVTQFPSHSVIEKGQTVTLRCDPISGHDNLYWYRRVMGKEIKFLLHFVKESKQDESGMPNNRFLAERTGGTYSTLKVQPAELEDSGVYFCASSRQGSMGYTGELFFGEGSRLTVL.

The rearrangement joins TRBV30 to TRBJ2-5; 7 bases are shared with TRBD1. The CDR3 is made up of 16 amino acids. The V segment lost 0 bases and the J segment 5 bases; nucleotides outside the gene matches: 12. Germline-derived CDR1 and CDR2 are GTSNPN and SVGIG (reference sequence). CDR3 protein: CAWSVWDRGFRETQYF. As DNA, the CDR3 is TGTGCCTGGAGTGTATGGGACAGAGGTTTTCGGGAGACCCAGTACTTC.

J is TRBJ2-6 and V is TRBV14, with 8 bases lining up with TRBD1. Germline CDR1 SGHDN, CDR2 FVKESK. This CDR3 spans 18 amino acids. V shed 4 bases and J 0 bases; nucleotides not matched to a gene: 8. The CDR3 sequence: CASSLGQGRASGANVLTF. The DNA of the CDR3 is TGTGCCAGCAGCCTCGGACAGGGCAGAGCCTCTGGGGCCAACGTCCTGACTTTC.

J is TRBJ2-2 and V is TRBV28; no definite D call. The CDR3 length is 13 residues. V was shortened by 2 bases and J by 3 bases, with 4 bases between the two germline ends. Germline CDR1 reads MDHEN; CDR2 reads SYDVKM. The CDR3 loop reads CASSLTYTGELFF. In DNA, the CDR3 is TGTGCCAGCAGTTTAACATACACCGGGGAGCTGTTTTTT.